This T cell receptor beta chain was identified in a study of immune evolution from preneoplasia to lung adenocarcinoma. Study-level points and caveats: Clonality was highest in normal lung, lower in later-stage lesions apparently.

Data came from immunoSEQ multiplex PCR; TCRdb stores just in-frame clones and leaves some out. This sample yields roughly 5,300 clones, of which over 70% are seen a single time; roughly 6.4% belongs to the top ten. Resections took place in Japan or China from about 2013 to 2018. Histologic diagnosis was independently verified by two lung pathologists. Details on this clone: Its antigen is not identified.

This clonotype was sampled from a person aged 55-80 years with lung adenocarcinoma. The material sequenced was FFPE lung adenocarcinoma in situ tissue.

CDR3 residues: CAVEVALSGNTIYF. In DNA, the CDR3 is TGTGCCGTGGAGGTGGCCCTCTCTGGAAACACCATATATTTT. This chain links TRBV7-4 with TRBJ1-3, with D unclear. CDR3 size: 14 residues. Germline V gives CDR1 SGHVT, CDR2 SQSDAQ. Trimming took off 11 bases at V and 0 bases at J, with 14 bases between the two ends.